Included here is one T cell receptor (beta chain) sequence, with context. The record originates from a study of T cell responses to AZD1222 COVID-19 vaccine. V lost 1 base, J lost 1 base, and 5 bases lay in between. The CDR3 totals 13 residues. Germline lookup yields CDR1 SGHDT and CDR2 YYEEEE. The data were produced by immunoSEQ multiplex PCR, yet TCRdb's version contains in-frame clones alone and is incomplete. Of about 130,000 clones listed, around 85% are singletons. The TCR sequence derives from an adult who received the AZD1222 COVID-19 vaccine. The V call is TRBV5-6, the J call TRBJ2-5; no definite D call. The sample consisted of peripheral blood, taken 28 days after the second AZD1222 dose. In DNA, the CDR3 is TGTGCCAGCAGCTTGAAGCCCCAAGAGACCCAGTACTTC. Translated, it gives CASSLKPQETQYF.